This TCR beta chain emerged from a study of tumor-infiltrating lymphocytes in primary liver carcinoma. Study-level background: Productive TCRbeta read counts per sample ran from roughly 3.6 to 7.5 million and were similar across tissue types.

From 450 to 600 ng total RNA, TCR beta cDNA was generated with a primer in the constant region. For TCR beta, libraries were produced by three nested multiplex PCR rounds using slightly modified ARM-PCR. It was with TRBV1-TRBV30 forward primers and a C-beta reverse primer that the first two PCR rounds were run, at around 10 cycles each. TCRdb reanalysed the multiplex PCR reads using MiXCR and keeps one entry per CDR3 protein. The sample has tens of thousands of distinct CDR3 sequences, around 70% seen once. This clonotype has ten or more counts. Trimming left V 1 base short and J 2 bases short, with 5 bases between. This CDR3 has 14 residues. Germline V gene data show CDR1 as SEHNR and CDR2 as FQNEAQ (reference sequence). Total RNA and DNA came together from around 20-30 mg of bulk tissue without cell sorting. Samples were taken from five separate regions (per tumor).

Sequencing used liver tumor tissue from sampling region 1. Noted subset: tumor region T1, superior pole. This rearrangement joins TRBV7-9 to TRBJ2-2, with a tentative D call TRBD1 (5 bases). The receptor was derived from a man in his forties or fifties with primary liver carcinoma and hepatitis B virus infection. The CDR3 is CASSLGTNTGELFF. DNA for the CDR3: TGTGCCAGCAGCTTAGGGACAAACACCGGGGAGCTGTTTTTT. The full variable domain, completed using reference TRBV7-9 and TRBJ2-2, is DTGVSQNPRHKITKRGQNVTFRCDPISEHNRLYWYRQTLGQGPEFLTYFQNEAQLEKSRLLSDRFSAERPKGSFSTLEIQRTEQGDSAMYLCASSLGTNTGELFFGEGSRLTVL.